Presented here are 19 T cell receptor beta chains from one specimen sequenced in a study of shared clonotypes between healthy human individuals. Profiled with immunoSEQ multiplex PCR; TCRdb holds only in-frame clones, not every one. The table lists about 640,000 clones, about two thirds of them singletons. Specimen: memory CD4+ T cells sorted from blood. Subset defined: CD45RA-negative fraction. Receptors were obtained from a young woman in good health.

The chain uses TRBV6-1 and TRBJ2-7; possible D gene TRBD2, 6 bases. V was cut by 6 bases and J by 3 bases, with 12 bases left in between. Germline values: CDR1 MNHNS, CDR2 SASEGT. This CDR3 spans 13 amino acids. CDR3 nucleotides: TGTGCCAGCAGGGGTAGCGGAGGCTACGAGCAGTACTTC. Translation: CASRGSGGYEQYF.

The chain couples TRBV19 to TRBJ2-5; a weak D match, TRBD2 (6 bases). V gave up 1 base and J gave up 4 bases, with 13 bases separating them. The CDR3 extends over 15 amino acids. Germline assignment: CDR1 LNHDA and CDR2 SQIVND (reference sequence). The CDR3 here is CASSIVAGIRETQYF. The CDR3 nucleotides read TGTGCCAGTAGTATAGTGGCGGGAATACGAGAGACCCAGTACTTC.

This clone was counted a single time. The chain links TRBV27 to TRBJ1-4, with 7 bases identical to TRBD1. V lost 3 bases and J lost 6; bases outside the gene matches: 10. Germline CDR1 reads MNHEY; CDR2 reads SMNVEV (reference sequence). The CDR3 consists of 16 residues. Here the CDR3 DNA reads TGTGCCAGCAGTTTCCACAGGGGAGTTGGTCATGAAAAACTGTTTTTT. Translation: CASSFHRGVGHEKLFF.

CDR3 sequence (DNA): TGTGCCAGCAGCCGCGGGCAGGGGTCTGGCTACACCTTC. This codes for CASSRGQGSGYTF. This sequence joins TRBV6-5 and TRBJ1-2; D is possibly TRBD1 (6 bases). Germline V gene sequence: CDR1 MNHEY, CDR2 SVGAGI. This CDR3 is built from 13 residues. V was pared by 6 bases and J by 7 bases, with 15 bases between.

The chain couples TRBV5-1 to TRBJ1-4; the D gene is possibly TRBD1 (5 bases). V lost 4 bases and J lost 7, with 14 bases in between. The CDR3 totals 14 residues. The germline gives CDR1 SGHRS, CDR2 YFSETQ. The CDR3 nucleotides read TGCGCCAGCAGCCGGGACCTTGAACGTGAAAAACTGTTTTTT. It codes for CASSRDLEREKLFF.

This chain links TRBV4-1 with TRBJ2-1; 8 positions match TRBD1. The CDR3 has 18 residues. CDR1 and CDR2 from the germline V gene are MGHRA and YSYEKL. V gave up 2 bases and J gave up 8 bases; unmatched junction bases: 17. The DNA for the CDR3 is TGCGCCAGCAGCCAAAGTATACTCGGACAGGGTGGTAGAGATGAGCAGTTCTTC. Protein product: CASSQSILGQGGRDEQFF.

This clone has more than one count but fewer than ten. The chain recombines TRBV5-1 with TRBJ1-1, with D perhaps TRBD1 (5 bases). The CDR3 is 17 amino acids. CDR1 and CDR2 from the germline V gene are SGHRS and YFSETQ. Trimming stripped 0 bases from V and 0 bases from J, with 15 bases between. As DNA, the CDR3 is TGCGCCAGCAGCTTGGCCATAGGACAAACCCTGAACACTGAAGCTTTCTTT. This gives the protein CASSLAIGQTLNTEAFF.

The rearrangement links TRBV5-4 to TRBJ2-1; 9 positions agree with TRBD2. Germline values: CDR1 SGHNT, CDR2 YYREEE (reference sequence). Trimming took 3 bases from V and 5 from J; bases not matched to a gene: 9. The CDR3 sequence is 16 residues long. In nucleotides, the CDR3 is TGTGCCAGCAGCTCAGCGGGAGGAGGGAACAACAATGAGCAGTTCTTC. Its protein product is CASSSAGGGNNNEQFF.

V is TRBV6-1 and J is TRBJ2-7; 11 nucleotides line up with TRBD2. This CDR3 is built from 15 residues. After removal of 6 bases from V and 2 bases from J, the junction contained 6 bases not matched to a gene. Germline V gene lookup returns CDR1 MNHNS and CDR2 SASEGT. The CDR3 coding sequence is TGTGCCAGCAGGGGTGTAGCGGGAGGGCCCTACGAGCAGTACTTC. Translation gives CASRGVAGGPYEQYF.

The chain recombines TRBV23-1 with TRBJ2-4; the match to TRBD1 covers 8 bases. TRBV23-1 is an open reading frame whose function is uncertain. This CDR3 spans 17 amino acids. The junction had 6 bases not matched to a gene; V was cut back by 2 bases and J by 0 bases. CDR3: CASSQKRDRLAKNIQYF. CDR3 coding DNA: TGCGCCAGCAGTCAAAAAAGGGACAGGTTAGCCAAAAACATTCAGTACTTC.

This clone showed up just once. The J gene is TRBJ2-7, the V gene TRBV5-1, with a tentative D call TRBD1 (5 bases). Trimming took off 0 bases at V and 2 bases at J, with 12 bases between the two ends. Germline assignment: CDR1 SGHRS and CDR2 YFSETQ. The CDR3 has 15 residues. The CDR3 DNA sequence: TGCGCCAGCAGCTTGGCGGCAGGGTGGGCCTACGAGCAGTACTTC. It codes for CASSLAAGWAYEQYF.

This chain connects TRBV28 to TRBJ2-3; 8 bases fit TRBD1. V was pared by 6 bases and J by 5 bases, with 10 bases of the junction left unmatched. The CDR3 consists of 15 residues. Germline CDR1 reads MDHEN; CDR2 reads SYDVKM. Here the CDR3 DNA reads TGTGCCAGCAGATCTACCCGGACAGGGAGAGATACGCAGTATTTT. Translated: CASRSTRTGRDTQYF. The complete variable domain, with remaining parts taken from reference TRBV28 and TRBJ2-3, reads DVKVTQSSRYLVKRTGEKVFLECVQDMDHENMFWYRQDPGLGLRLIYFSYDVKMKEKGDIPEGYSVSREKKERFSLILESASTNQTSMYLCASRSTRTGRDTQYFGPGTRLTVL.

The genes are TRBV7-8 and TRBJ2-5; no definite D call. The ends were cut back, 2 bases at V and 4 bases at J, with 8 bases in the middle. This CDR3 contains 13 residues. Germline CDR1 SGHVS, CDR2 FQNEAQ. The CDR3 sequence: CASSLRAGETQYF. The CDR3 nucleotides read TGTGCCAGCAGCTTAAGGGCAGGAGAGACCCAGTACTTC.

This clone was detected only a few times. The chain links TRBV6-5 to TRBJ1-1, with no clear D. Germline loops: CDR1 MNHEY, CDR2 SVGAGI. The ends were cut back, 8 bases at V and 5 bases at J, with 12 bases in the middle. The CDR3 contains 12 residues. CDR3 sequence (DNA): TGTGCCAGCGAAAATCCCGGGACTGAAGCTTTCTTT. It specifies CASENPGTEAFF.

This chain uses TRBV27 with TRBJ1-1; D possibly corresponds to TRBD1 (6 bases). CDR3 length: 15 residues. V lost 5 bases, J lost 1 base, and 14 bases lay in between. In germline, CDR1 is MNHEY, CDR2 SMNVEV (reference sequence). CDR3 nucleotide sequence: TGTGCCAGCAGTCTTTACAGGGAAGCGAACACTGAAGCTTTCTTT. Translating it yields CASSLYREANTEAFF.

This chain uses TRBV11-2 with TRBJ2-5; the D gene is possibly TRBD2 (5 bases). Trimming shortened V by 4 bases and J by 0 bases, and 6 bases separated the two germline ends. The CDR3 length is 13 residues. Germline V gives CDR1 SGHAT, CDR2 FQNNGV. CDR3 sequence reads: CASSYGDQETQYF. The CDR3 coding sequence is TGTGCCAGCAGCTACGGGGACCAAGAGACCCAGTACTTC.

The chain couples TRBV19 to TRBJ2-7; 14 nucleotides match TRBD2. The CDR3 runs to 16 residues. Trimming at V came to 5 bases and at J to 4 bases, leaving 7 bases not matched to a gene. Germline V gives CDR1 LNHDA, CDR2 SQIVND (reference sequence). This CDR3 reads CASSSGTSGSWYEQYF. The CDR3 nucleotides read TGTGCCAGTAGTTCGGGGACTAGCGGGAGCTGGTACGAGCAGTACTTC.

This chain's CDR3 is CASSPKRSSTEFNEKLFF. The DNA for the CDR3 is TGTGCCAGCAGTCCAAAGCGGTCCTCGACGGAGTTTAATGAAAAACTGTTTTTT. This chain uses TRBV2 with TRBJ1-4, with D unresolved. CDR3 size: 18 residues. Per germline, CDR1 SNHLY and CDR2 FYNNEI. V was shortened by 5 bases and J by 4 bases, with 23 bases between the two germline ends.

This clone has just a few counts. The chain recombines TRBV7-6 with TRBJ2-7, with 10 bases fitting TRBD2. There are 21 residues in the CDR3. Germline V gene sequence: CDR1 SGHVS, CDR2 FNYEAQ. V shed 2 bases, J shed 6 bases, and the junction held 25 bases outside the gene matches. CDR3 loop: CASSLTAGGPSSLGGTTEQYF. The CDR3 bases are TGTGCCAGCAGCTTAACAGCGGGAGGGCCCTCCTCGTTGGGGGGAACTACCGAGCAGTACTTC. The variable domain in full, completed from reference TRBV7-6 and TRBJ2-7, reads GAGVSQSPRYKVTKRGQDVALRCDPISGHVSLYWYRQALGQGPEFLTYFNYEAQQDKSGLPNDRFSAERPEGSISTLTIQRTEQRDSAMYRCASSLTAGGPSSLGGTTEQYFGPGTRLTVT.